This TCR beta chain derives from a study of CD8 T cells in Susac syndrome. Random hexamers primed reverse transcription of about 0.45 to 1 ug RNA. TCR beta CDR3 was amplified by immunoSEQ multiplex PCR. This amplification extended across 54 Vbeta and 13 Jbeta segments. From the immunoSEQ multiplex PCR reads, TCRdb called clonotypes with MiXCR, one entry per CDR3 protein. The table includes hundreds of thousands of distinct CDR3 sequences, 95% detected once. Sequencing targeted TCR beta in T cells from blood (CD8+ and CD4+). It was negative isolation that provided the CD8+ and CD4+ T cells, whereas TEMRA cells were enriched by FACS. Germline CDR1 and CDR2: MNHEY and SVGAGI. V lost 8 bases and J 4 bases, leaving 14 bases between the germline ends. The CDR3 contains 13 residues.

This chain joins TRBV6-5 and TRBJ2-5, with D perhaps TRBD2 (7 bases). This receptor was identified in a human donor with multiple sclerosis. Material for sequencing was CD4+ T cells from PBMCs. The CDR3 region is CASGGGPIETQYF. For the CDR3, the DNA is TGTGCCAGCGGGGGGGGGCCGATAGAGACCCAGTACTTC.